The rows below give T cell receptor beta chains drawn from one sample of a study of beta chain features in type 1 diabetes. Data came from immunoSEQ multiplex PCR; TCRdb stores just in-frame clones and leaves some out. Altogether 600,000 or so clones are present, 9.5% to 15% being singletons, with the ten largest covering around 0.12%. Sequencing was done on a sample of naive CD4+ T cells from blood. Receptors originate from a man aged 30-40 years with type 1 diabetes. The CDR3 runs from the conserved cysteine through the conserved F or W. Each record gives: J gene, clone size, D gene, V gene, CDR3 protein, CDR3 DNA. A D gene is named only where the DNA matches it firmly. The size of a clone is reported for some rows only, either as once, few or many, or as a class for expanded clones.

J: TRBJ1-5; size: few; D: -; V: TRBV30; CDR3: CAWSSGLLQPQHF; DNA: TGTGCCTGGAGTTCAGGGCTATTGCAGCCCCAGCATTTT
J: TRBJ2-3; size: few; D: TRBD2; V: TRBV6-6; CDR3: CASSLSGGSDTQYF; DNA: TGTGCCAGCTCACTTAGCGGGGGGTCGGATACGCAGTATTTT
J: TRBJ2-1; size: -; D: -; V: TRBV6-1; CDR3: CASSPAGLGYNEQFF; DNA: TGTGCCAGCAGTCCCGCGGGACTTGGCTACAATGAGCAGTTCTTC
J: TRBJ1-5; size: few; D: -; V: TRBV30; CDR3: CAWSPGARDQPQHF; DNA: TGTGCCTGGAGTCCAGGGGCCCGGGATCAGCCCCAGCATTTT
J: TRBJ1-2; size: few; D: -; V: TRBV18; CDR3: CASSATTDGYTF; DNA: TGTGCCAGCTCAGCCACTACTGACGGCTACACCTTC
J: TRBJ2-7; size: -; D: -; V: TRBV13; CDR3: CASSPRRGVDEQYF; DNA: TGTGCCAGCAGCCCCCGCCGTGGCGTCGACGAGCAGTACTTC
J: TRBJ1-2; size: -; D: -; V: TRBV18; CDR3: CASSPGEEYGYTF; DNA: TGTGCCAGCTCACCAGGGGAGGAGTATGGCTACACCTTC
J: TRBJ2-7; size: few; D: -; V: TRBV30; CDR3: CAWGKRGTAPTGTYEQYF; DNA: TGTGCCTGGGGAAAGAGGGGGACGGCGCCAACTGGAACCTACGAGCAGTACTTC
J: TRBJ1-2; size: -; D: -; V: TRBV19; CDR3: CASSIAGNYGYTF; DNA: TGTGCCAGTAGTATAGCAGGGAACTATGGCTACACCTTC
J: TRBJ2-6; size: -; D: -; V: TRBV19; CDR3: CASDRGSGANVLTF; DNA: TGTGCCAGTGACCGGGGGAGTGGGGCCAACGTCCTGACTTTC
J: TRBJ2-2; size: few; D: -; V: TRBV25-1; CDR3: CASSPQGRTGELFF; DNA: TGTGCCAGCAGTCCTCAGGGGAGAACCGGGGAGCTGTTTTTT
J: TRBJ2-7; size: -; D: TRBD1; V: TRBV11-2; CDR3: CASTYTGTGSEQYF; DNA: TGTGCCAGCACTTATACCGGGACAGGTTCCGAGCAGTACTTC
J: TRBJ1-6; size: -; D: -; V: TRBV7-2; CDR3: CASSRLQGDSPLHF; DNA: TGTGCCAGCAGCCGGCTACAGGGAGATTCACCCCTCCACTTT
J: TRBJ2-5; size: few; D: TRBD1; V: TRBV10-3; CDR3: CAISPGQTSKTQYF; DNA: TGTGCCATCAGCCCGGGACAGACCTCGAAGACCCAGTACTTC
J: TRBJ1-5; size: -; D: -; V: TRBV6-6; CDR3: CASSYSGQPQHF; DNA: TGTGCCAGCAGTTACTCGGGTCAGCCCCAGCATTTT
J: TRBJ2-1; size: few; D: -; V: TRBV28; CDR3: CASSLLPQGRPYNEQFF; DNA: TGTGCCAGCAGTTTATTACCCCAGGGACGCCCCTACAATGAGCAGTTCTTC
J: TRBJ2-7; size: few; D: -; V: TRBV7-2; CDR3: CASSLTGHYEQYF; DNA: TGTGCCAGCAGCTTGACAGGTCACTACGAGCAGTACTTC
J: TRBJ1-2; size: few; D: -; V: TRBV7-2; CDR3: CASSLDRGRYGYTF; DNA: TGTGCCAGCAGCTTAGATCGAGGGCGCTATGGCTACACCTTC
J: TRBJ2-7; size: -; D: -; V: TRBV12-5; CDR3: CASGLVGKYEQYF; DNA: TGTGCTAGTGGTTTGGTGGGCAAGTACGAGCAGTACTTC
J: TRBJ2-1; size: -; D: -; V: TRBV25-1; CDR3: CASSETGIGKQFF; DNA: TGTGCCAGCAGTGAGACCGGGATAGGTAAGCAGTTCTTC
J: TRBJ1-1; size: few; D: TRBD1; V: TRBV7-2; CDR3: CASRTGVAEAFF; DNA: TGTGCCAGCAGGACAGGGGTGGCTGAAGCTTTCTTT
J: TRBJ1-2; size: -; D: -; V: TRBV4-2; CDR3: CASSQYAMAGDYGYTF; DNA: TGTGCCAGCAGCCAATACGCGATGGCGGGGGACTATGGCTACACCTTC
J: TRBJ2-6; size: few; D: -; V: TRBV4-3; CDR3: CASSQDFSGANVLTF; DNA: TGCGCCAGCAGCCAAGATTTCTCTGGGGCCAACGTCCTGACTTTC
J: TRBJ1-2; size: few; D: -; V: TRBV6-5; CDR3: CASSYSPRGGYTF; DNA: TGTGCCAGCAGTTACTCCCCTCGAGGGGGCTACACCTTC
J: TRBJ2-1; size: few; D: -; V: TRBV7-9; CDR3: CASSLDNSYNEQFF; DNA: TGTGCCAGCAGCTTAGACAACAGTTACAATGAGCAGTTCTTC
J: TRBJ2-5; size: few; D: -; V: TRBV9; CDR3: CASSPHPRAETQYF; DNA: TGTGCCAGCAGCCCCCACCCTCGGGCAGAGACCCAGTACTTC
J: TRBJ2-1; size: -; D: TRBD2; V: TRBV9; CDR3: CASSPRTSGEYNEQFF; DNA: TGTGCCAGCAGCCCCAGGACTAGCGGGGAGTACAATGAGCAGTTCTTC
J: TRBJ1-6; size: few; D: -; V: TRBV1; CDR3: CTSSQGSPLHF; DNA: TGCACCAGCAGCCAAGGGTCACCCCTCCACTTT
J: TRBJ2-1; size: few; D: TRBD2; V: TRBV7-2; CDR3: CASSSGLAGGYEQFF; DNA: TGTGCCAGCAGCTCTGGACTAGCGGGGGGCTATGAGCAGTTCTTC
J: TRBJ2-7; size: few; D: -; V: TRBV6-4; CDR3: CAGLYEQYF; DNA: TGTGCCGGCCTATACGAGCAGTACTTC
J: TRBJ1-2; size: -; D: -; V: TRBV30; CDR3: CAWSVPVANYGYTF; DNA: TGTGCCTGGAGTGTACCAGTCGCCAACTATGGCTACACCTTC
J: TRBJ2-2; size: few; D: -; V: TRBV19; CDR3: CASSLPAGFTGELFF; DNA: TGTGCCAGTAGTCTCCCCGCGGGGTTCACCGGGGAGCTGTTTTTT
J: TRBJ2-5; size: few; D: -; V: TRBV21-1; CDR3: CASSTRVQETQYF; DNA: TGTGCCAGCAGCACCCGGGTACAAGAGACCCAGTACTTC
J: TRBJ1-4; size: few; D: -; V: TRBV30; CDR3: CAWSVVATNEKLFF; DNA: TGTGCCTGGAGTGTGGTTGCAACTAATGAAAAACTGTTTTTT
J: TRBJ2-1; size: -; D: TRBD1; V: TRBV27; CDR3: CASSPGDRVNEQFF; DNA: TGTGCCAGCAGTCCAGGGGACAGGGTAAATGAGCAGTTCTTC
J: TRBJ1-2; size: -; D: -; V: TRBV10-3; CDR3: CAVSKGLGGYTF; DNA: TGTGCCGTCTCTAAAGGGCTGGGTGGCTACACCTTC
J: TRBJ2-1; size: few; D: -; V: TRBV7-2; CDR3: CASSWDPGASYIEQFF; DNA: TGTGCCAGCAGCTGGGACCCGGGGGCCTCGTACATTGAGCAGTTCTTC
J: TRBJ1-1; size: -; D: TRBD1; V: TRBV4-1; CDR3: CASSLSGTGEMNTEAFF; DNA: TGCGCCAGCAGCCTATCCGGGACAGGGGAAATGAACACTGAAGCTTTCTTT
J: TRBJ1-4; size: -; D: -; V: TRBV4-2; CDR3: CASSQVVGTTNEKLFF; DNA: TGTGCCAGCAGCCAAGTGGTGGGGACGACTAATGAAAAACTGTTTTTT
J: TRBJ2-3; size: few; D: -; V: TRBV9; CDR3: CASSLDMGDTQYF; DNA: TGTGCCAGCAGCCTCGACATGGGGGATACGCAGTATTTT